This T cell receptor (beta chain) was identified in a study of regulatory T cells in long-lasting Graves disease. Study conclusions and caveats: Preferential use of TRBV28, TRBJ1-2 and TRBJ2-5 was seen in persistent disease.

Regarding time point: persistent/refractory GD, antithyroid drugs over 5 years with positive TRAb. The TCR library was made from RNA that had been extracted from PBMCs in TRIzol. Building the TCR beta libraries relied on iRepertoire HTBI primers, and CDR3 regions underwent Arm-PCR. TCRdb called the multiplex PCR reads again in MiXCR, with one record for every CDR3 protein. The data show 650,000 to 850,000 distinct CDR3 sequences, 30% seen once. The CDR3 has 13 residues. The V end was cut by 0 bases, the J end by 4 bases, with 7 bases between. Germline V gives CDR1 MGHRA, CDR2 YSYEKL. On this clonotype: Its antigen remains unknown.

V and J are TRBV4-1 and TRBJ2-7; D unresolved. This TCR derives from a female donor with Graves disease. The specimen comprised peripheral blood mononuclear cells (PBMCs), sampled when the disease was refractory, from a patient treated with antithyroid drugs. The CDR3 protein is CASSQDFAYEQYF. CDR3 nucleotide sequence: TGCGCCAGCAGCCAAGATTTCGCGTACGAGCAGTACTTC.